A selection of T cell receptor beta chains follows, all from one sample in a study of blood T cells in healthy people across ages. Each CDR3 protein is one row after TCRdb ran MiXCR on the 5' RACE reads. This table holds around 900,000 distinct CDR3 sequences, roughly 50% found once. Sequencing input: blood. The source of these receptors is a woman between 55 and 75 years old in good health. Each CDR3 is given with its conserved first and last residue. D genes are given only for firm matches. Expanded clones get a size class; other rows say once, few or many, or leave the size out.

DNA: TGTGCCAGCAGTGGAGGGGGGACTAGCGCTTACGAGCAGTACTTC
CDR3: CASSGGGTSAYEQYF
D: TRBD2
V: TRBV28
size: NA
J: TRBJ2-7

DNA: TGCAGTGCTAGAGATCTAGCGGGAGCCACAGATACGCAGTATTTT
CDR3: CSARDLAGATDTQYF
D: TRBD2
V: TRBV20-1
size: NA
J: TRBJ2-3

DNA: TGTGCCAGCACAGACAGGGGGGAGACACCGACTACAAAAGAGACCCAGTACTTC
CDR3: CASTDRGETPTTKETQYF
D: NA
V: TRBV21-1
size: many
J: TRBJ2-5

DNA: TGTGTCAGCAGGGGCGACAGCCTGAACACTGAAGCTTTCTTT
CDR3: CVSRGDSLNTEAFF
D: NA
V: TRBV6-5
size: NA
J: TRBJ1-1

DNA: TGTGCCAGCGAGGGTGAGGTTGAGCAGTTCTTC
CDR3: CASEGEVEQFF
D: NA
V: TRBV2
size: NA
J: TRBJ2-1

DNA: TGTGCCAGCAGCTTACTAGCGGGAGGTTGGGAAGAGACCCAGTACTTC
CDR3: CASSLLAGGWEETQYF
D: TRBD2
V: TRBV7-2
size: NA
J: TRBJ2-5

DNA: TGTGCCAGCAGCGTAGAGAATCTGGGGCCCACCGGGGAGCTGTTTTTT
CDR3: CASSVENLGPTGELFF
D: NA
V: TRBV9
size: NA
J: TRBJ2-2

DNA: TGTGCCACCAGCTCCTCGACAGGGGGCTTGCCCTACAATGAGCAGTTCTTC
CDR3: CATSSSTGGLPYNEQFF
D: TRBD1
V: TRBV15
size: NA
J: TRBJ2-1

DNA: TGTGCCAGCAGTTCAGACGTTAATCAGCCCCAGCATTTT
CDR3: CASSSDVNQPQHF
D: NA
V: TRBV6-2/TRBV6-3
size: few
J: TRBJ1-5

DNA: TGTGCCAGCAGACCTGACCCTCGCTACGAGCAGTACTTC
CDR3: CASRPDPRYEQYF
D: NA
V: TRBV12-3/TRBV12-4
size: few
J: TRBJ2-7

DNA: TGTACCAGCAGCTCGGACAGGGAGGCTGAGCAGTTCTTC
CDR3: CTSSSDREAEQFF
D: TRBD1
V: TRBV7-8
size: NA
J: TRBJ2-1

DNA: TGCGCCAGCAGCCAAGGTCAGGGGGCTGGAGAGACCCAGTACTTC
CDR3: CASSQGQGAGETQYF
D: TRBD1
V: TRBV4-3
size: NA
J: TRBJ2-5

DNA: TGTGCCAGCTCACCCGGGGGGCTTACTTCCTACGAGCAGTACTTC
CDR3: CASSPGGLTSYEQYF
D: NA
V: TRBV18
size: few
J: TRBJ2-7

DNA: TGTGCCAGCAGTGGGCGGGTTCCCAATGAGCAGTTCTTC
CDR3: CASSGRVPNEQFF
D: NA
V: TRBV2
size: few
J: TRBJ2-1

DNA: TGTGCCAGCAGTGAAGGGTTGGACGCCGCCTACGAGCAGTACTTC
CDR3: CASSEGLDAAYEQYF
D: NA
V: TRBV6-1
size: NA
J: TRBJ2-7

DNA: TGTGCCAGCAGCCAAGAATTTGACCTACTATACGAGCAGTACTTC
CDR3: CASSQEFDLLYEQYF
D: NA
V: TRBV4-2
size: few
J: TRBJ2-7

DNA: TGTGCCAGCAGCCCCAAGCTATACGGCTACGAGCAGTACTTC
CDR3: CASSPKLYGYEQYF
D: NA
V: TRBV27
size: NA
J: TRBJ2-7

DNA: TGTGCCAGCAGACGGACGAGGTTCGCTGAGCGGGAGTCCGTCGAGCAGTACTTC
CDR3: CASRRTRFAERESVEQYF
D: TRBD2
V: TRBV7-8
size: few
J: TRBJ2-7

DNA: TGTGCCAGCAGGAAACAGGGGGACACTGAAGCTTTCTTT
CDR3: CASRKQGDTEAFF
D: TRBD1
V: TRBV28
size: NA
J: TRBJ1-1

DNA: TGTGCCAGCAGTGCCCCTATAGGGAGGCATGAGCAGTTCTTC
CDR3: CASSAPIGRHEQFF
D: NA
V: TRBV25-1
size: NA
J: TRBJ2-1

DNA: TGTGCCAGCAACGGACCTCTCGGGGAGACCCAGTACTTC
CDR3: CASNGPLGETQYF
D: NA
V: TRBV21-1
size: NA
J: TRBJ2-5

DNA: TGTGCCAGCAGTTTGCACCCTACAGGGGCCGAGCAGTACTTC
CDR3: CASSLHPTGAEQYF
D: TRBD1
V: TRBV27
size: few
J: TRBJ2-7

DNA: TGTGCCAGCAGTCAAAAAGACAGCACAGATACGCAGTATTTT
CDR3: CASSQKDSTDTQYF
D: NA
V: TRBV4-2
size: few
J: TRBJ2-3

DNA: TGTGCCAGCAGTTACTGTGTAGGGTGCGAGCAGTACTTC
CDR3: CASSYCVGCEQYF
D: NA
V: TRBV6-2/TRBV6-3
size: few
J: TRBJ2-7

DNA: TGTGCCACCAGCAGAGATCAGGCCGAGAGGGCAGATACGCAGTATTTT
CDR3: CATSRDQAERADTQYF
D: NA
V: TRBV15
size: once
J: TRBJ2-3

DNA: TGTGCCAGCAGTTCAGGGGGCGAGGGCTACACCTTC
CDR3: CASSSGGEGYTF
D: TRBD1
V: TRBV2
size: few
J: TRBJ1-2

DNA: TGTGCCAGTTCCGACAGGGGCACCTATGGCTACACCTTC
CDR3: CASSDRGTYGYTF
D: TRBD1
V: TRBV27
size: few
J: TRBJ1-2

DNA: TGTGCCAGCAGCTTAGGGACAGGGGCTGGCGGCTACACCTTC
CDR3: CASSLGTGAGGYTF
D: TRBD1
V: TRBV7-9
size: NA
J: TRBJ1-2

DNA: TGCAGCGTCCGCCGACAGGTTAGCTCCTACAATGAGCAGTTCTTC
CDR3: CSVRRQVSSYNEQFF
D: NA
V: TRBV29-1
size: few
J: TRBJ2-1

DNA: TGTGCCAGCAGCCATCTTAGCGGAAGGGACTACGAGCAGTACTTC
CDR3: CASSHLSGRDYEQYF
D: NA
V: TRBV3-1
size: NA
J: TRBJ2-7

DNA: TGTGCCAGCAGCCACGGTCGCGGAAATGAAAAACTGTTTTTT
CDR3: CASSHGRGNEKLFF
D: NA
V: TRBV3-1
size: NA
J: TRBJ1-4

DNA: TGTGCCAGCAGTGAAGGGACAGACGCTAATGGCTACACCTTC
CDR3: CASSEGTDANGYTF
D: TRBD1
V: TRBV12-3/TRBV12-4
size: once
J: TRBJ1-2

DNA: TGTGCCAGCAGTAGGGCAGGAAGGTTGGAGACCCAGTACTTC
CDR3: CASSRAGRLETQYF
D: NA
V: TRBV12-3/TRBV12-4
size: few
J: TRBJ2-5

DNA: TGCGCCAGCAGCTTGGAGCGGAGCCACTACAATGAGCAGTTCTTC
CDR3: CASSLERSHYNEQFF
D: NA
V: TRBV5-1
size: NA
J: TRBJ2-1

DNA: TGTGCCAGCAGTGAAGGGACCTTCGGTAAAATGCGCTATGGCTACACCTTC
CDR3: CASSEGTFGKMRYGYTF
D: NA
V: TRBV2
size: NA
J: TRBJ1-2

DNA: TGTGCCAGCAGCTTGGAACCGGGAGAGGGAGAGACCCAGTACTTC
CDR3: CASSLEPGEGETQYF
D: NA
V: TRBV5-5
size: NA
J: TRBJ2-5

DNA: TGTGCCTGTTGGCGGGGGACTTCCTACGAGCAGTACTTC
CDR3: CACWRGTSYEQYF
D: TRBD2
V: TRBV30
size: NA
J: TRBJ2-7

DNA: TGTGCCAGCAGTTTTCGGGGTGGGGCTGAAGCTTTCTTT
CDR3: CASSFRGGAEAFF
D: NA
V: TRBV28
size: NA
J: TRBJ1-1

DNA: TGTGCCAGCAGCTGGGGACCGACTCGGGGCTATGGCTACACCTTC
CDR3: CASSWGPTRGYGYTF
D: NA
V: TRBV7-9
size: NA
J: TRBJ1-2

DNA: TGCGCCAGCAGCTTGCAGACACAGAAGAACACTGAAGCTTTCTTT
CDR3: CASSLQTQKNTEAFF
D: NA
V: TRBV5-1
size: few
J: TRBJ1-1

DNA: TGTGCCACCAGTGATCCTAGACAGGGTGTAGAGACCCAGTACTTC
CDR3: CATSDPRQGVETQYF
D: TRBD1
V: TRBV24-1
size: few
J: TRBJ2-5

DNA: TGCGCCAGCAAACGGACAGGGGGCGGACAATCCACCGGGGAGCTGTTTTTT
CDR3: CASKRTGGGQSTGELFF
D: TRBD1
V: TRBV5-1
size: NA
J: TRBJ2-2

DNA: TGTGCCAGCAGGACTAGCCAAAGCACAGATACGCAGTATTTT
CDR3: CASRTSQSTDTQYF
D: TRBD2
V: TRBV6-1
size: NA
J: TRBJ2-3

DNA: TGCGCCAGCAGCCAAGATTGGGGGCCTAGTAGATCCAACAATCAGCCCCAGCATTTT
CDR3: CASSQDWGPSRSNNQPQHF
D: NA
V: TRBV4-1
size: NA
J: TRBJ1-5

DNA: TGTGCCAGCAGCCCCAGCGGAGATACGCGGTATTTT
CDR3: CASSPSGDTRYF
D: NA
V: TRBV7-9
size: NA
J: TRBJ2-3

DNA: TGTGCCAGGGGCCGGGACAGGGGTTCCTACGAGCAGTACTTC
CDR3: CARGRDRGSYEQYF
D: TRBD1
V: TRBV2
size: NA
J: TRBJ2-7

DNA: TGTGCCAGCAGCCCGGACTGGAACACAGATACGCAGTATTTT
CDR3: CASSPDWNTDTQYF
D: NA
V: TRBV7-2
size: few
J: TRBJ2-3

DNA: TGTGCCAGCAGCCAAGATTATGGGGGCTTAGGCACTGAAGCTTTCTTT
CDR3: CASSQDYGGLGTEAFF
D: NA
V: TRBV3-1
size: NA
J: TRBJ1-1

DNA: TGTGCCAGCACACCCCAACTAGTTGTCAATGAGCAGTTCTTC
CDR3: CASTPQLVVNEQFF
D: NA
V: TRBV7-2
size: NA
J: TRBJ2-1

DNA: TGTGCCAGTAGTGGACTGGGAGGTGGCTACGAGCAGTACTTC
CDR3: CASSGLGGGYEQYF
D: NA
V: TRBV19
size: NA
J: TRBJ2-7

DNA: TGTGCCAGCACCTCAGATAGCGGGAGATCGAACGAGCAGTACTTC
CDR3: CASTSDSGRSNEQYF
D: TRBD2
V: TRBV6-2/TRBV6-3
size: NA
J: TRBJ2-7

DNA: TGTGCCAGCAGCACCCGACAGGGCAATAATTCACCCCTCCACTTT
CDR3: CASSTRQGNNSPLHF
D: TRBD1
V: TRBV7-2
size: few
J: TRBJ1-6

DNA: TGTGCCAGCAGCAGCCCCGGAGGTAACATTCAGTACTTC
CDR3: CASSSPGGNIQYF
D: NA
V: TRBV9
size: few
J: TRBJ2-4

DNA: TGTGCCAGCAGTGAACGGGCAGGGGCTCGGTCCTACAATGAGCAGTTCTTC
CDR3: CASSERAGARSYNEQFF
D: NA
V: TRBV25-1
size: NA
J: TRBJ2-1

DNA: TGTGCCAGCAGCCAAACTAGCGTAGATACGCAGTATTTT
CDR3: CASSQTSVDTQYF
D: TRBD2
V: TRBV5-5
size: NA
J: TRBJ2-3